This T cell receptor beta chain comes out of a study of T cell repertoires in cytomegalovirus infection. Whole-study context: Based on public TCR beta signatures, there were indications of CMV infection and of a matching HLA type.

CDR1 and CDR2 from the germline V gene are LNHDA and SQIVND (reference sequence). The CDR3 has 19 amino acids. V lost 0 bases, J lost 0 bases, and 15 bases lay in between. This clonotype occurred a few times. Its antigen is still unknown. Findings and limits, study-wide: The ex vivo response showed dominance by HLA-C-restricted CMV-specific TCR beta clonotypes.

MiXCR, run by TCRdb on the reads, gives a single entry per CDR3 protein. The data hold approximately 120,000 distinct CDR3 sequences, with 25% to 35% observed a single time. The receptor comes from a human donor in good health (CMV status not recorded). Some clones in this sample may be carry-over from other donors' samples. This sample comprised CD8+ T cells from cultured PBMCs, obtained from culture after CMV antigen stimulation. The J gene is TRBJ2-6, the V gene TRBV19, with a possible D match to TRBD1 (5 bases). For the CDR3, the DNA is TGTGCCAGTAGTATAGATCGGTACGCGACAGCCTCTGGGGCCAACGTCCTGACTTTC. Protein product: CASSIDRYATASGANVLTF.